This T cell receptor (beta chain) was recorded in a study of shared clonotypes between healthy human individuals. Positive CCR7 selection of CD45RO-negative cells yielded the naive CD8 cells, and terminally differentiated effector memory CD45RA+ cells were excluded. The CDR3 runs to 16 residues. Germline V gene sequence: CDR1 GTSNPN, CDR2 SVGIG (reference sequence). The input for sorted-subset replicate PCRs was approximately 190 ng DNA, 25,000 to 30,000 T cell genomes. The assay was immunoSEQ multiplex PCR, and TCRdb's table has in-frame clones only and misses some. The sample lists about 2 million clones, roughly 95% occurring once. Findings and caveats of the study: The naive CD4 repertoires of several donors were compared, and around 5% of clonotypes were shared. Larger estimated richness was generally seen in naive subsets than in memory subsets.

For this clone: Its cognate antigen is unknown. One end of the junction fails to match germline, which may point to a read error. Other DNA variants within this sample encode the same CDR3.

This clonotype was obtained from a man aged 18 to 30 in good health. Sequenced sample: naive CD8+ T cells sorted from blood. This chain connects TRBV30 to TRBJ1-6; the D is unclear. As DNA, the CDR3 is TGTGCCTGGAGTTCGGACTCTTCGGCCTATAATTCTCCCCTCCACTTT. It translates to CAWSSDSSAYNSPLHF.